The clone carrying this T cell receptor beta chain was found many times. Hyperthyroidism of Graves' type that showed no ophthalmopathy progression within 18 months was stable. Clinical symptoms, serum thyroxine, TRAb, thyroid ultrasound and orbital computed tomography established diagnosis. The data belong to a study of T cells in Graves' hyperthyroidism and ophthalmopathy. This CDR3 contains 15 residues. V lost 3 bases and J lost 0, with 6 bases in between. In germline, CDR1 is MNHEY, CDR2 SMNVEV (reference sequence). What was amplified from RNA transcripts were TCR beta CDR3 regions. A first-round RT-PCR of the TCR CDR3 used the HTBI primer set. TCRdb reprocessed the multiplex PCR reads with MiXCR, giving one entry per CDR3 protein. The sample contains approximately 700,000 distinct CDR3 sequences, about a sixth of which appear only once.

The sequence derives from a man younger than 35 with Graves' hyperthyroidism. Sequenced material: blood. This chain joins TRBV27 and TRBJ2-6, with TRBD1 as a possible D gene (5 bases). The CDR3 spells CASSFRASGANVLTF. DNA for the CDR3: TGTGCCAGCAGTTTCAGGGCCTCTGGGGCCAACGTCCTGACTTTC. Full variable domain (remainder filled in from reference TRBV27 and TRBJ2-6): EAQVTQNPRYLITVTGKKLTVTCSQNMNHEYMSWYRQDPGLGLRQIYYSMNVEVTDKGDVPEGYKVSRKEKRNFPLILESPSPNQTSLYFCASSFRASGANVLTFGAGSRLTVL.